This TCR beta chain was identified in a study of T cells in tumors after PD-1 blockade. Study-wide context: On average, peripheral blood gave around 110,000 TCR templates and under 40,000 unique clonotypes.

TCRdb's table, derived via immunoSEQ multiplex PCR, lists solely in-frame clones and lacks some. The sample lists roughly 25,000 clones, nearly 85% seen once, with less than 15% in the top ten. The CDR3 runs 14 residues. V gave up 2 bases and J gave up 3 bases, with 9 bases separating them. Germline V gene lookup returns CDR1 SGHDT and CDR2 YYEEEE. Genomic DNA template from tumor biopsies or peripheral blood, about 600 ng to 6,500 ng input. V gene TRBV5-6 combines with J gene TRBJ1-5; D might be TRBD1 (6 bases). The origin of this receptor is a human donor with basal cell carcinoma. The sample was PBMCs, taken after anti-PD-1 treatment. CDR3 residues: CASSLSGVNQPQHF. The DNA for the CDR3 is TGTGCCAGCAGCTTATCAGGGGTCAATCAGCCCCAGCATTTT.